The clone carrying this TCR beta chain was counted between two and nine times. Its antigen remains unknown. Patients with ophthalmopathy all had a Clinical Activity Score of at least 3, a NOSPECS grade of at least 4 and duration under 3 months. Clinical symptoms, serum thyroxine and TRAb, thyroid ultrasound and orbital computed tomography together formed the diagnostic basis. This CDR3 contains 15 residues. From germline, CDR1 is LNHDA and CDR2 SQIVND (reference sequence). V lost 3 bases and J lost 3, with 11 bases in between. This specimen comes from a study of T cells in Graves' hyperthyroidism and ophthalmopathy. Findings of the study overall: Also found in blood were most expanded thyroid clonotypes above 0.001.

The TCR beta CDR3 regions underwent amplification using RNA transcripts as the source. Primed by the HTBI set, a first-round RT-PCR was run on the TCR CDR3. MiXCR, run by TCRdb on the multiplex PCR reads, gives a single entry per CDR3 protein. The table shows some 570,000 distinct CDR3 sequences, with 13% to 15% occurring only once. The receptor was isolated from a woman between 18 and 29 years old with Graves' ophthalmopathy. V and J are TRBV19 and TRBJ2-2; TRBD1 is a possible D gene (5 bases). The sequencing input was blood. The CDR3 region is CASSIRGADTGELFF. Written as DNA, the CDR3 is TGTGCCAGTAGTATTAGGGGCGCGGACACCGGGGAGCTGTTTTTT.